Each of the 5 T cell receptor beta chains below was sequenced from the same sample in a study of vaccination and CD4 T cells after COVID-19. What these receptors recognize is not known. Sequencing of cultured CD4+ T cell DNA used the Oncomine TCR Beta short-read assay. TCRdb analysed the PCR reads with MiXCR anew, one entry per CDR3 protein. The sample shows 14,000 to 15,000 distinct CDR3 sequences, around 56% of them seen only once. Documented treatment: approximately nine-day PBMC culture with coronavirus spike peptide pools or control peptides (ViraFEST assay). The specimen sequenced was CD4+ T cells from blood, cultured in vitro. Receptors were obtained from a human donor who had recovered from COVID-19.

This clonotype occurred a few times. This sequence joins TRBV27 and TRBJ1-6, with TRBD1 matching over 11 bases. CDR3 length: 16 residues. V was pared by 1 base and J by 7 bases, with 3 bases of the junction left unmatched. Germline CDR1 reads MNHEY; CDR2 reads SMNVEV (reference sequence). DNA for the CDR3: TGTGCCAGCAGTTTATTCGGGACAGGGGGGAATTCACCCCTCCACTTT. Amino acid sequence: CASSLFGTGGNSPLHF.

The J gene is TRBJ2-1, the V gene TRBV15; 7 bases align to TRBD2. In germline, CDR1 is LNHNV, CDR2 YYDKDF (reference sequence). V lost 0 bases and J lost 10; bases outside the gene matches: 15. The CDR3 has 17 amino acids. Here the CDR3 reads CATSRDGGVWVVEEQFF. For the CDR3, the DNA is TGTGCCACCAGCAGAGATGGGGGGGTGTGGGTTGTTGAAGAGCAGTTCTTC.

The V gene is TRBV20-1, the J gene TRBJ1-4; possible D gene TRBD1, 5 bases. Germline CDR1 reads DFQATT; CDR2 reads SNEGSKA (reference sequence). This CDR3 is 14 amino acids long. V was trimmed by 0 bases and J by 6 bases, leaving 11 bases between them. The CDR3 nucleotides are TGCAGTGCTAGAGATCGGAGGGGCGATGAAAAACTGTTTTTT. Its translation: CSARDRRGDEKLFF.

This clonotype has just one count. This CDR3 reads CASSLGSGQETQYF. The CDR3 region has the DNA TGTGCCAGCAGCTTAGGTAGCGGTCAAGAGACCCAGTACTTC. V and J are TRBV7-2 and TRBJ2-5, with TRBD2 as a possible D gene (6 bases). Trimming stripped 1 base from V and 2 bases from J, with 8 bases between. The CDR3 is 14 residues long. The germline V gene has CDR1 SGHTA and CDR2 FQGNSA.

The chain has TRBV20-1 and TRBJ1-3, with D maybe TRBD1 (6 bases). The CDR3 has 13 residues. CDR1 is DFQATT, CDR2 SNEGSKA, per germline (reference sequence). The V gene lost 7 bases and the J gene lost 4 bases, with 14 bases spanning the gap. The CDR3 DNA sequence: TGCAGTGGGTGTGAGGGACACGGAAACACCATATATTTT. Translation gives CSGCEGHGNTIYF.